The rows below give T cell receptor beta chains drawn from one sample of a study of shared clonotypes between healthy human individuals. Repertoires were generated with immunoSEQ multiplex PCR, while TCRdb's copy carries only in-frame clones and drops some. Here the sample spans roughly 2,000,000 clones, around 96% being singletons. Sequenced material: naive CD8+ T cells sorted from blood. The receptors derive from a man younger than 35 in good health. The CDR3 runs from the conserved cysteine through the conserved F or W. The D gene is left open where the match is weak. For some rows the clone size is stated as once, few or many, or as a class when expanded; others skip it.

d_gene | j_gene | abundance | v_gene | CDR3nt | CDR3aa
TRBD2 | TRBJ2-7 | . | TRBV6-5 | TGTGCCAGCAGTTACCGCGGGACTAGCGGGCAATACGAGCAGTACTTC | CASSYRGTSGQYEQYF
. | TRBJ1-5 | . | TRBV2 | TGTGCCAGCAGTTTAGGGGGGATTGGGAATCAGCCCCAGCATTTT | CASSLGGIGNQPQHF
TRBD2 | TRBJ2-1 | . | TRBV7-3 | TGTGCCAGCAGCTCGCCAAATTTAGCGGGGGGTGTTGATGAGCAGTTCTTC | CASSSPNLAGGVDEQFF
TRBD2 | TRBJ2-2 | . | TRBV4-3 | TGCGCCAGCAGCCAGGCTAGCGGGAGGCTCACCGGGGAGCTGTTTTTT | CASSQASGRLTGELFF
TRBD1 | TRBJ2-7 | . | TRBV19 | TGTGCCAGTAGTTCCTGGCCGGGACAGGGTGTCTACGAGCAGTACTTC | CASSSWPGQGVYEQYF
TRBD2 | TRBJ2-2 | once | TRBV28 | TGTGCCAGTCTAGCGGGGGGGTACACCGGGGAGCTGTTTTTT | CASLAGGYTGELFF
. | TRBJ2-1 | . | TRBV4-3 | TGCGCCAGCAGCCAAGGGACAAGCTCCTACAATGAGCAGTTCTTC | CASSQGTSSYNEQFF
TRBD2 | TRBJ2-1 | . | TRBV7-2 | TGTGCCAGCATCGAACTAGCGGGCACTTACAATGAGCAGTTCTTC | CASIELAGTYNEQFF
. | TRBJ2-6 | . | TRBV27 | TGTGCCAGCAGTTTTTCTTCCGGGGCCAACGTCCTGACTTTC | CASSFSSGANVLTF
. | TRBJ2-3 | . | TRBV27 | TGTGCCAGCAGGGCCGGGACCAACCCTTTCACAGATACGCAGTATTTT | CASRAGTNPFTDTQYF
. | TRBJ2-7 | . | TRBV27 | TGTGCCAGCCTTCTTAGCGGGCAGTACTTC | CASLLSGQYF
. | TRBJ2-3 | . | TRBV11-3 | TGTGCCAGCAGCTTAATTGGCGGGGGCACAGATACGCAGTATTTT | CASSLIGGGTDTQYF
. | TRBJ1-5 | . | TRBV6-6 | TGTGCCAGCAGTTACTCGCTGTGGGGTAGCAATCAGCCCCAGCATTTT | CASSYSLWGSNQPQHF
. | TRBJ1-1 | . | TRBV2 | TGTGCCAGCAGTGAACGCCTGACACCCGGGAACACTGAAGCTTTCTTT | CASSERLTPGNTEAFF
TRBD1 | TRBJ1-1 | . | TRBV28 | TGTGCCAGCAGTTTTGACAGGGGGAGTACTGAAGCTTTCTTT | CASSFDRGSTEAFF
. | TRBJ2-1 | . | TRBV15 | TGTGCCACCAGCAACCCGAGGCAGCATAACCACAATGAGCAGTTCTTC | CATSNPRQHNHNEQFF
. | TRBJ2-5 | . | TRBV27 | TGTGCCAGCAGTTTCATCGACAGGATCGGGGAGACCCAGTACTTC | CASSFIDRIGETQYF
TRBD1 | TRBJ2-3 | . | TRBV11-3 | TGTGCCAGCAGCCGGAACAGGGGTGACGCAGATACGCAGTATTTT | CASSRNRGDADTQYF
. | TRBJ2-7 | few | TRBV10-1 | TGCGCCAGCTACTACACCTACGAGCAGTACTTC | CASYYTYEQYF
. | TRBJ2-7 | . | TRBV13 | TGTGCCAGCAGCTCAAACGTCGCTAGCGACTACGAGCAGTACTTC | CASSSNVASDYEQYF
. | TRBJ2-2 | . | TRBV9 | TGTGCCAGCAGCGTAAGGGACGGAGATTACACCGGGGAGCTGTTTTTT | CASSVRDGDYTGELFF
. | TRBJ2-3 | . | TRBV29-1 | TGCAGCGTTGAAACAAAGGGCCTCACAGATACGCAGTATTTT | CSVETKGLTDTQYF
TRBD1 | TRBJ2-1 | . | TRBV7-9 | TGTGCCAGCAGCTCAGGGGGCTCCTACAATGAGCAGTTCTTC | CASSSGGSYNEQFF
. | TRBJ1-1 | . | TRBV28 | TGTGCCAGCAGTTTATTTCAAGGGACTGAAGCTTTCTTT | CASSLFQGTEAFF
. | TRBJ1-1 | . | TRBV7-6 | TGTGCCAGCAGCTTAGCGGTGGGGAGCCCTGAAGCTTTCTTT | CASSLAVGSPEAFF
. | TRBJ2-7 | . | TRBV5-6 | TGTGCCAGCAGCTATAACTCCTACGAGCAGTACTTC | CASSYNSYEQYF
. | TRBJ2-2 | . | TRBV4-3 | TGCGCCAGCAGCCAAATCCCAGGGGCCGGGGAGCTGTTTTTT | CASSQIPGAGELFF
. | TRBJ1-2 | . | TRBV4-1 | TGCGCCAGCAGCCAAGCGGACATCTCTAACTATGGCTACACCTTC | CASSQADISNYGYTF
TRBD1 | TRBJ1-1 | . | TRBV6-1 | TGTGCCAGCAGTGGGGCTCGGACAGGGGCGAACACTGAAGCTTTCTTT | CASSGARTGANTEAFF
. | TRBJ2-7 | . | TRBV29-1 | TGCAGCGTTAAGGGGGTAGCCTACGAGCAGTACTTC | CSVKGVAYEQYF
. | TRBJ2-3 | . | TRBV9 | TGTGCCAGCAGCCCAGCGAGTGTAGATACGCAGTATTTT | CASSPASVDTQYF
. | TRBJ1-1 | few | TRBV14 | TGTGCCAGCAGCCGGTCAGGAGAGGTATTTATGAACACTGAAGCTTTCTTT | CASSRSGEVFMNTEAFF
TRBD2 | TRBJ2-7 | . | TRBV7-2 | TGTGCCAGCACCTTACTAGCGGGAGGGTCCTACGAGCAGTACTTC | CASTLLAGGSYEQYF
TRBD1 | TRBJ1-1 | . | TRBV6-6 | TGTGCCAGCAGGGTTGGGACAGGGAACACTGAAGCTTTCTTT | CASRVGTGNTEAFF
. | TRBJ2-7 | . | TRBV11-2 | TGTGCCAGCAGCTTAGAGGGGGGCCCCCACGAGCAGTACTTC | CASSLEGGPHEQYF
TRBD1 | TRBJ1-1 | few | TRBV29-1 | TGCAGCGTCGACAGGGAATACGATGGGTGGACTGAAGCTTTCTTT | CSVDREYDGWTEAFF
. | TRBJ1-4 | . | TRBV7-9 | TGTGCCAGCAGCCGTGGCGGGGAAAAACTGTTTTTT | CASSRGGEKLFF
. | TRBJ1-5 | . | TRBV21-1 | TGTGCCAGCAGCAAAACGGGGATTTTCGGGACAGGGGGGACCCCCTATCAGCCCCAGCATTTT | CASSKTGIFGTGGTPYQPQHF
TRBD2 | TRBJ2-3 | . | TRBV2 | TGTGCCAGCAGTGAGTCGCTAGCGGGCATCTTCAGCACAGATACGCAGTATTTT | CASSESLAGIFSTDTQYF
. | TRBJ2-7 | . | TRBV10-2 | TGCGCCGCAGGGGTGGGGGCCTACGAGCAGTACTTC | CAAGVGAYEQYF
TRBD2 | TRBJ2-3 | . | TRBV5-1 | TGCGCCAGCAGCAGAGCGAGCGGGGGGGCCGATACGCAGTATTTT | CASSRASGGADTQYF
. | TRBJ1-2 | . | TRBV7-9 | TGTGCCAGCAGCTCCGGCCAAGGGACCCCCTATGGCTACACCTTC | CASSSGQGTPYGYTF
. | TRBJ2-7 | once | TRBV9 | TGTGCCAGCAGCGGGGATAGCGGCTACGAGCAGTACTTC | CASSGDSGYEQYF
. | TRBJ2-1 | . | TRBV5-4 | TGTGCCAGCAGCTTGGAACGCTGGGATGAGCAGTTCTTC | CASSLERWDEQFF
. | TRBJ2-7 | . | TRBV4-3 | TGCGCCAGCAGCCAAGTTTCCAAGGCAAGCTACGAGCAGTACTTC | CASSQVSKASYEQYF
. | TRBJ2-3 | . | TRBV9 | TGTGCCAGCAGCTCAGGGACTTGGGATATTTTAGATACGCAGTATTTT | CASSSGTWDILDTQYF
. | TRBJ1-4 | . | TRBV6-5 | TGTGCCAGCAGTTACTCGGCGGTAGTGTATGAAAAACTGTTTTTT | CASSYSAVVYEKLFF
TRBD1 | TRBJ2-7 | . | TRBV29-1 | TGCAGCGTTGATCACGGGACAGGAACCTACGAGCAGTACTTC | CSVDHGTGTYEQYF
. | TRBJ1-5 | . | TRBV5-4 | TGTGCCAGCAGCCTAGGACCGGTCAATCAGCCCCAGCATTTT | CASSLGPVNQPQHF
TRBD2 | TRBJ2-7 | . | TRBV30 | TGTGCCTGTTCTCCCGGGACTAGCGGTTACGAGCAGTACTTC | CACSPGTSGYEQYF
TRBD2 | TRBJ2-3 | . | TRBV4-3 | TGCGCCAGCAGCCAAGCCCTACTAGCGGGAATGGGCACAGATACGCAGTATTTT | CASSQALLAGMGTDTQYF
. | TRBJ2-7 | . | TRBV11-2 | TGTGCCAGCAGCCGGGACACCCACGAGCAGTACTTC | CASSRDTHEQYF
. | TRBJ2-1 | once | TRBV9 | TGTGCCAGCAGCGTATCCTGGGGCTCCTACAATGAGCAGTTCTTC | CASSVSWGSYNEQFF
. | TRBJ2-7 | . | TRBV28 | TGTGCCAGCACCTCCGGGACTTTTGCCTACGAGCAGTACTTC | CASTSGTFAYEQYF
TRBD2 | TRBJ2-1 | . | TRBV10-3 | TGTGCCATCAGTGAGTATCTAGCGGAGTCGGGTAATGAGCAGTTCTTC | CAISEYLAESGNEQFF
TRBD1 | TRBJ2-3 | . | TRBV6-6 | TGTGCCAGCTATTCAGGGGGCTTGGGCACAGATACGCAGTATTTT | CASYSGGLGTDTQYF
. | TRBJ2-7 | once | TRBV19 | TGTGCCAGTAGTATAGTCCCCGGGGGGCTTGACGAGCAGTACTTC | CASSIVPGGLDEQYF